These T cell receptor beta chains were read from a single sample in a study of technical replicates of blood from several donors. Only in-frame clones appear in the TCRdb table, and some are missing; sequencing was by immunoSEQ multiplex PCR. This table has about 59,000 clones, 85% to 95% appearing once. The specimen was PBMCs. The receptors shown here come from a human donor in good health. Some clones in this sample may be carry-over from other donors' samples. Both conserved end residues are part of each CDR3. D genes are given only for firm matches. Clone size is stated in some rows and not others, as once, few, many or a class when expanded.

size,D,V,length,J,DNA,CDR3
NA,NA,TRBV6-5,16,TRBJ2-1,TGTGCCAGCAGTTCGCGGGCCCCGAGCTCCTACAATGAGCAGTTCTTC,CASSSRAPSSYNEQFF
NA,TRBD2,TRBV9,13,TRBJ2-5,TGTGCCAGCAGCGGCGGGGGAGAGGAGACCCAGTACTTC,CASSGGGEETQYF
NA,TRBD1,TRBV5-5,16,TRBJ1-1,TGTGCCAGCAGCAGAACAGGGGCCCAAGGGAGTACTGAAGCTTTCTTT,CASSRTGAQGSTEAFF
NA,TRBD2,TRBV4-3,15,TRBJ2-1,TGCGCCAGCAGCCTTCTGGGACTAGGGAACAATGAGCAGTTCTTC,CASSLLGLGNNEQFF
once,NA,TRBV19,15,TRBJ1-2,TGTGCCAGTAGCCTAAGGGGGGGCAAAGACTATGGCTACACCTTC,CASSLRGGKDYGYTF
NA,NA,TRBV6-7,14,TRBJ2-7,TGTGCCATCCCGGGGGAAGGGATCTCCTACGAGCAGTACTTC,CAIPGEGISYEQYF
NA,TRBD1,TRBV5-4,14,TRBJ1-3,TGTGCCAGCAGCACAGGGGTATTTGGAAACACCATATATTTT,CASSTGVFGNTIYF
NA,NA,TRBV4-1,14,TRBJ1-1,TGCGCCAGCAGCCAAGAAGGGGGTAGCACTGAAGCTTTCTTT,CASSQEGGSTEAFF
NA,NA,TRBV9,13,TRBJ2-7,TGTGCCAGCAGCGTAGTCATCTCGGGCGAGCAGTACTTC,CASSVVISGEQYF
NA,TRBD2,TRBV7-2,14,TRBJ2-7,TGTGCCAGCAGCACAGCGGGGGGGGCCTACGAGCAGTACTTC,CASSTAGGAYEQYF
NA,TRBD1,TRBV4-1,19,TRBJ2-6,TGCGCCAGCAGCCAAGTTCCCGGGACAGGGTACTCTGGGGCCAACGTCCTGACTTTC,CASSQVPGTGYSGANVLTF
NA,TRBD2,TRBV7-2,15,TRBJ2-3,TGTGCCAGCAGCTTAATAGCGGGGGGGCCAGATACGCAGTATTTT,CASSLIAGGPDTQYF
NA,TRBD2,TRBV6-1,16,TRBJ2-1,TGTGCCAGCAGTGTGGGGAGGGCCTATCTGTACAATGAGCAGTTCTTC,CASSVGRAYLYNEQFF
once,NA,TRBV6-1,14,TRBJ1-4,TGTGCCAGCAGTGAGAAACGGGGAGGTGAAAAACTGTTTTTT,CASSEKRGGEKLFF
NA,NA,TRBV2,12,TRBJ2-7,TGTGCCAGCAGAAGACAGTCCTACGAGCAGTACTTC,CASRRQSYEQYF
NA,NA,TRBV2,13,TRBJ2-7,TGTGCCAGCAGTGAACTACCCCGGGACGAGCAGTACTTC,CASSELPRDEQYF
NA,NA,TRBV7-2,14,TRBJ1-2,TGTGCCAGCAGCTTAAACTACGACAACTATGGCTACACCTTC,CASSLNYDNYGYTF
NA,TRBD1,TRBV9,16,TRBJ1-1,TGTGCCAGCAGCGTTCGACAGGGCCAGGGGAACACTGAAGCTTTCTTT,CASSVRQGQGNTEAFF
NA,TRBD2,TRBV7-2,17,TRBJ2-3,TGTGCCAGCAGCCCCGGGACTAGCGGGAGGGGGGCAGATACGCAGTATTTT,CASSPGTSGRGADTQYF
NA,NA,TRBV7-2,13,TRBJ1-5,TGTGCCAGCAGCGGGCAGGGCAATCAGCCCCAGCATTTT,CASSGQGNQPQHF
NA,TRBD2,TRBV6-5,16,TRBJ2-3,TGTGCCAGCAGTTACTTGTCACTAGCGGGGGGCCCGGCGCAGTATTTT,CASSYLSLAGGPAQYF
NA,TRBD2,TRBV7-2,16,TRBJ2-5,TGTGCCAGCAGCTTAATCCGCGGGGGGATGAAAGAGACCCAGTACTTC,CASSLIRGGMKETQYF
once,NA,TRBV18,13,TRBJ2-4,TGTGCCAGCTCACCAAACAGGGATGACATTCAGTACTTC,CASSPNRDDIQYF
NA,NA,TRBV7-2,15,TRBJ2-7,TGTGCCAGCAGCTTCATTCGACAGAACACCAACGAGCAGTACTTC,CASSFIRQNTNEQYF
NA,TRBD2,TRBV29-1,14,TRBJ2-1,TGCAGCGTTGGTCGGGCTAGCGGGAGTTCTGAGCAGTTCTTC,CSVGRASGSSEQFF
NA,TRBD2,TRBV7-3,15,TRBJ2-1,TGTGCCAGCAGTCCTAGCGGGAGCGAATCGGGTGAGCAGTTCTTC,CASSPSGSESGEQFF
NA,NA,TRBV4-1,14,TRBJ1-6,TGCGCCAGCAGCCACGGACAGATTAATTCACCCCTCCACTTT,CASSHGQINSPLHF
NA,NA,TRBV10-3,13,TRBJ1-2,TGTGCCATCAGTGAGGGACAGTCTTTCGGCTACACCTTC,CAISEGQSFGYTF
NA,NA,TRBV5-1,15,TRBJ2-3,TGCGCCAGCGGGGGGTCTCCGAGCTTCACAGATACGCAGTATTTT,CASGGSPSFTDTQYF
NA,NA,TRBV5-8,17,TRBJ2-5,TGTGCCAGCAGCTTGGTGGTGCTAGCGCTTTACCAAGAGACCCAGTACTTC,CASSLVVLALYQETQYF
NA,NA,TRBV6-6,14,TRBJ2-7,TGTGCCAGCAGTGGACAGTTGGGCTCCTACGAGCAGTACTTC,CASSGQLGSYEQYF